Each of the 11 T cell receptor beta chains below was sequenced from the same sample in a study of CD8 T cells in ankylosing spondylitis. Their recognized antigens are unknown. Study-wide results and limits: It appeared that ankylosing spondylitis blood was characterized by a TCR beta motif of several highly homologous variants.

TCRdb analysed the 5' RACE reads with MiXCR anew, one entry per CDR3 protein. Of 670,000 or so distinct CDR3 sequences in the sample, under 20% are singletons; the top ten hold around a fifth. The sample was blood, either unsorted or a sorted T cell fraction (not recorded which). These receptors were obtained from a male donor with ankylosing spondylitis.

This chain uses TRBV11-2 with TRBJ2-1; 12 bases map to TRBD2. CDR3 size: 16 residues. J lost 10 bases, V lost 5 bases, and 12 bases had no gene match. Germline assignment: CDR1 SGHAT and CDR2 FQNNGV. CDR3 DNA sequence: TGTGCCAGCAGCCCCCTAGCGGGGGGGCCGCGCCAAGAGCAGTTCTTC. Amino acids: CASSPLAGGPRQEQFF.

The rearrangement joins TRBV12-3 or TRBV12-4 to TRBJ2-1; maybe TRBD1 (5 bases). The CDR3 length is 14 residues. Trimming left V 6 bases short and J 8 bases short, with 17 bases between. CDR3 coding DNA: TGTGCCAGCAGCATATCGAATGCAGGGCATGAGCAGTTCTTC. Protein: CASSISNAGHEQFF.

This clonotype has a handful of counts. As DNA, the CDR3 is TGTGCCAGCAGTTACCCCCCTAGCACAGATACGCAGTATTTT. As protein: CASSYPPSTDTQYF. The V and J genes are TRBV6-5 and TRBJ2-3; D ambiguous. Germline V gene lookup returns CDR1 MNHEY and CDR2 SVGAGI. The CDR3 has 14 amino acids. The V gene lost 2 bases and the J gene lost 0 bases, with 6 bases spanning the gap.

This clonotype was observed a few times. The J gene is TRBJ2-5, the V gene TRBV7-6; D gene ambiguous. The CDR3 sequence is 12 residues long. Trimming left V 5 bases short and J 1 base short, with 5 bases between. The germline V gene has CDR1 SGHVS and CDR2 FNYEAQ. This CDR3 is CASSRFQETQYF. CDR3 sequence (DNA): TGTGCCAGCAGCCGCTTCCAAGAGACCCAGTACTTC.

V and J are TRBV15 and TRBJ2-1; 12 positions agree with TRBD2. V gave up 1 base and J gave up 0 bases; unmatched junction bases: 10. This CDR3 comprises 20 residues. Germline-derived CDR1 and CDR2 are LNHNV and YYDKDF (reference sequence). CDR3 sequence (DNA): TGTGCCACCAGCAGAGGGTCTAGCGGGAGGGCCTCCATCTCCTACAATGAGCAGTTCTTC. It is translated as CATSRGSSGRASISYNEQFF.

The chain links TRBV12-3 or TRBV12-4 to TRBJ2-5, with 12 nucleotides matching TRBD1. The V and J ends lost 6 bases and 5 bases, in that order; junction bases with no gene match: 7. There are 15 residues in the CDR3. CDR3 sequence: CASSYGTGGRETQYF. Here the CDR3 DNA reads TGTGCCAGCAGCTATGGGACAGGGGGCAGGGAGACCCAGTACTTC.

The chain has TRBV6-1 and TRBJ2-2; TRBD1 aligns across 7 bases. Germline values: CDR1 MNHNS, CDR2 SASEGT. The CDR3 runs 14 residues. The junction had 8 bases not matched to a gene; V was cut back by 5 bases and J by 8 bases. CDR3 region: CASSQRTGFGELFF. The CDR3, as DNA: TGTGCCAGCAGTCAACGGACAGGTTTTGGGGAGCTGTTTTTT.

The rearrangement links TRBV7-2 to TRBJ2-7; tentatively, D is TRBD2 (5 bases). CDR3 size: 15 residues. Trimming pared 0 bases from V and 5 bases from J, leaving 14 bases between. CDR1 is SGHTA and CDR2 is FQGNSA in the germline V gene. The chain's CDR3 is CASSLAGGQMDEQYF. The CDR3 DNA follows: TGTGCCAGCAGCTTAGCGGGCGGGCAGATGGACGAGCAGTACTTC.

The rearrangement joins TRBV12-3 or TRBV12-4 to TRBJ1-1; D is possibly TRBD1 (5 bases). Trimming left V 3 bases short and J 2 bases short, with 7 bases between. CDR3 length: 13 amino acids. This CDR3 is CASSLTDNTEAFF. CDR3 nucleotides: TGTGCCAGCAGTTTGACAGATAACACTGAAGCTTTCTTT.

This clonotype was detected ten times or more. This chain joins TRBV5-1 and TRBJ1-1, with 8 nucleotides matching TRBD1. The V gene end was trimmed by 4 bases and the J gene end by 5 bases; junction bases not matched to a gene: 7. CDR1 is SGHRS and CDR2 is YFSETQ in the germline V gene. This CDR3 is built from 14 residues. CDR3 region: CASSLTGTGTEAFF. In DNA form, the CDR3 reads TGCGCCAGCAGCCTTACCGGGACAGGAACTGAAGCTTTCTTT.

The rearrangement uses TRBV7-2 and TRBJ2-1, with 7 nucleotides matching TRBD2. Germline CDR1 and CDR2: SGHTA and FQGNSA. The CDR3 loop spans 15 amino acids. The trim removed 4 bases at V and 9 bases at J, leaving 12 bases unmatched. The DNA for the CDR3 is TGTGCCAGCAGCTATACTGGCGGGAGTCTGTCTGAGCAGTTCTTC. It codes for CASSYTGGSLSEQFF.